This T cell receptor (beta chain) was captured in a study of T cell responses to AZD1222 COVID-19 vaccine. Here immunoSEQ multiplex PCR was the method, and the copy in TCRdb shows in-frame clones only, minus some. The sample has over 85,000 clones, approximately 90% seen once. Notes on the study in general: Most donors were white British and more were female, and clonal diversity was possibly underestimated. The study reported that nearly half of spike-specific TCRs target unmutated variant regions. Spike-wide coverage was observed for vaccine-associated CD4 TCRs, with dominant responses at 160-218 and 743-854.

The CDR3 is made up of 14 amino acids. Germline CDR1 SGHAT, CDR2 FQNNGV. The V end lost 5 bases, the J end lost 0 bases, and 7 bases lay between the germline ends. Regarding this clone: Its antigen is still unknown.

The clonotype comes from an adult in good health. Sequencing used peripheral blood, obtained on day 0 of AZD1222 vaccination. This chain links TRBV11-2 with TRBJ2-2; D unresolved. In DNA, the CDR3 is TGTGCCAGCAGCCTGCCTTCGAACACCGGGGAGCTGTTTTTT. This encodes CASSLPSNTGELFF.